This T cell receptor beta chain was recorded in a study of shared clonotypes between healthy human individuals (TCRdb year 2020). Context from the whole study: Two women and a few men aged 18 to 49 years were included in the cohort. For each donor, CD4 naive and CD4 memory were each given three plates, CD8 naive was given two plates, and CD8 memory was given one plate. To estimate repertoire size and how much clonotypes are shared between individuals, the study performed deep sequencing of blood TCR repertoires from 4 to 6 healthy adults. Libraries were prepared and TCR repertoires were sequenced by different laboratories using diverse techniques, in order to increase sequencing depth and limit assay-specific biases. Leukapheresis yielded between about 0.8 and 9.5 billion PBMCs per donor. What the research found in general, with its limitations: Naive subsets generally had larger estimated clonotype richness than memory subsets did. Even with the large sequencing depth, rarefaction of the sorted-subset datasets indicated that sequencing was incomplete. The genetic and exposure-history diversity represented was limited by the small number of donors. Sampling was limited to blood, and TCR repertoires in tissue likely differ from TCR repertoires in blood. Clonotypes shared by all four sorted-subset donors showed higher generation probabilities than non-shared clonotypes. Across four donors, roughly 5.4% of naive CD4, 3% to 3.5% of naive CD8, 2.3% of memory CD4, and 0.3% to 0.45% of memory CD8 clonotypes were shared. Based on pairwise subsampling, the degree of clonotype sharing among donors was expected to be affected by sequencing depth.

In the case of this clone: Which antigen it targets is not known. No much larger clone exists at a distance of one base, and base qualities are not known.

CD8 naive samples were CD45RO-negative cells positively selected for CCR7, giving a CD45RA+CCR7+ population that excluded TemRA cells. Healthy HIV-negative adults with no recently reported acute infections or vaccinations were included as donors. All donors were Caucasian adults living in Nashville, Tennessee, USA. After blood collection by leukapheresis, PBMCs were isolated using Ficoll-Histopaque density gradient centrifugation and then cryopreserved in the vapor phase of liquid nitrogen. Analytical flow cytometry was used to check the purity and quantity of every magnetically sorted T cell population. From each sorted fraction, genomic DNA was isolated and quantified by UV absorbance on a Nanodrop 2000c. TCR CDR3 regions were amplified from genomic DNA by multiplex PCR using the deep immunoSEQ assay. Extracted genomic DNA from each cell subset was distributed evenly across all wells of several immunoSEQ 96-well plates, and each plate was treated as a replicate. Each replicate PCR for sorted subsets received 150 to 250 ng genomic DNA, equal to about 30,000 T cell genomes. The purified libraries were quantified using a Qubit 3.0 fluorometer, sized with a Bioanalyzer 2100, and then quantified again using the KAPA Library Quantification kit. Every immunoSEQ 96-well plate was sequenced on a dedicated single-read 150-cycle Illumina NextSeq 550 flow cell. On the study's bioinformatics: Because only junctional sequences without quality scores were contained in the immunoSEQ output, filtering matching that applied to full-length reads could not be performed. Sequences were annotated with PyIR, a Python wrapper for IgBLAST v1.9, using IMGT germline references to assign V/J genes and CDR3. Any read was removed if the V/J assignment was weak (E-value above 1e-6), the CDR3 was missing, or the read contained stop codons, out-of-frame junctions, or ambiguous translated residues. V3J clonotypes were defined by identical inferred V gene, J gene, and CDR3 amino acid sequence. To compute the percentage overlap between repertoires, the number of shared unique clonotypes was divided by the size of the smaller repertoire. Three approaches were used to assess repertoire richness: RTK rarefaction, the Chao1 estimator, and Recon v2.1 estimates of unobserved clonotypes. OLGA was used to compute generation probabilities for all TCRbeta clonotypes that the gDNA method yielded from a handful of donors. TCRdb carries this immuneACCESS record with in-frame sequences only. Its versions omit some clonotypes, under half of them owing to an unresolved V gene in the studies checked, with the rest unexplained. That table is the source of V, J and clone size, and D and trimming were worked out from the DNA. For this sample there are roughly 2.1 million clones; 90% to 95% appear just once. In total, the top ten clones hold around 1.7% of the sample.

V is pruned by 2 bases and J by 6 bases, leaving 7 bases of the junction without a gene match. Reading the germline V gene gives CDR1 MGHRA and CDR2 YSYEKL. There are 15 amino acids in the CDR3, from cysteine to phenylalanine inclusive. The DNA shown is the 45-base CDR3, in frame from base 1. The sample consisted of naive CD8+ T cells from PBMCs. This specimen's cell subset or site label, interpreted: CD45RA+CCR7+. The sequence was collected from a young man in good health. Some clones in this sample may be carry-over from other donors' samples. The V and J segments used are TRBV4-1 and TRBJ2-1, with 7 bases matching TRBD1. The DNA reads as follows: TGCGCCAGCAGCCAACGACAGGGATACCTCAATGAGCAGTTCTTC. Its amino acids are CASSQRQGYLNEQFF.